This TCR beta chain was obtained from a study of beta chain features in type 1 diabetes. Every isolated RNA sample was fully reverse transcribed, so sequencing captured expressed TCRB transcripts. Profiling relied on immunoSEQ multiplex PCR, and the TCRdb table lists in-frame clones only, not all of them. The table shows roughly 370,000 clones, with 14% occurring only once. Deletions cut 6 bases from V and 2 bases from J, with 12 bases between. The germline CDR1 and CDR2 sequences are SGHTA and FQGNSA. The CDR3 is 14 amino acids. This clone was counted a few times. This clonotype was obtained from a man aged 25-45 years in good health. Sequences were obtained from naive CD4+ T cells from blood. The J gene is TRBJ2-3, the V gene TRBV7-2; D perhaps matches TRBD2 (6 bases). CDR3 nucleotide sequence: TGTGCCAGCAGTTTTACGGGACTCACAGATACGCAGTATTTT. Protein product: CASSFTGLTDTQYF.